The 14 T cell receptor beta chains below all came from one sample that was sequenced in a study of blood T cell repertoires in COVID-19 (dated by TCRdb to 2020 to 2021). Libraries were made using the immunoSEQ multiplex PCR assay. The clones in this table, taken by TCRdb from immuneACCESS, are in-frame only. Not every clone is retained; where verified, under half of the shortfall comes from an unresolved V gene, and the cause of the rest is unknown. In all, the sample holds more than 200,000 clones, and more than 85% of those were seen once. Roughly 5% of the sample is taken by the ten largest. The sequencing sample was made of peripheral blood. These receptors originate from a woman in her fifties or sixties with COVID-19, enrolled during active disease.

DNA of the CDR3: TGTGCCAGCAGTACCACTTCCGGGACAGGGGCATATGGCTACACCTTC. Amino acid sequence: CASSTTSGTGAYGYTF. V and J are TRBV2 and TRBJ1-2; 10 bases align to TRBD1. The CDR3 is made up of 16 amino acids. V shed 5 bases, J shed 5 bases, and the junction held 11 bases outside the gene matches. CDR1 SNHLY and CDR2 FYNNEI come from the germline V gene.

The chain recombines TRBV4-1 with TRBJ2-3, with 7 bases aligning to TRBD2. Trimming took 6 bases from V and 0 from J; bases not matched to a gene: 6. The CDR3 length is 15 residues. Germline loops: CDR1 MGHRA, CDR2 YSYEKL. The CDR3 DNA is TGCGCCAGCAGAGCAAGCGGGGCTAGCACAGATACGCAGTATTTT. Encoded protein: CASRASGASTDTQYF.

This chain joins TRBV28 and TRBJ2-1; D not certain. From germline, CDR1 is MDHEN and CDR2 SYDVKM. CDR3 length equals 13 residues. Trimming stripped 6 bases from V and 6 bases from J, with 12 bases between. Here the CDR3 DNA reads TGTGCCAGCAGACCGCCTGGCGGCAATGAGCAGTTCTTC. Translating it yields CASRPPGGNEQFF. The whole variable domain, filled in from reference TRBV28 and TRBJ2-1, reads DVKVTQSSRYLVKRTGEKVFLECVQDMDHENMFWYRQDPGLGLRLIYFSYDVKMKEKGDIPEGYSVSREKKERFSLILESASTNQTSMYLCASRPPGGNEQFFGPGTRLTVL.

This chain links TRBV5-1 with TRBJ1-4, with D perhaps TRBD1 (5 bases). The germline CDR1 and CDR2 sequences are SGHRS and YFSETQ. The CDR3 is made up of 14 amino acids. V was pared by 4 bases and J by 14 bases, with 21 bases between. The CDR3 loop reads CASSPLGFGARLFF. The DNA of the CDR3 is TGCGCCAGCAGCCCGTTAGGTTTTGGGGCTCGGCTGTTTTTT.

This chain uses TRBV3-1 (or the pseudogene TRBV3-2) with TRBJ2-7; a possible D gene is TRBD2 (6 bases). Germline V gene data show CDR1 as LGHDT and CDR2 as YNNKEL (reference sequence). Trimming cost V 4 bases and J 4 bases, with 14 bases left between them. This CDR3 is built from 14 residues. The CDR3 protein is CASSPRRERYEQYF. The CDR3 DNA sequence: TGTGCCAGCAGCCCCAGACGGGAGCGGTACGAGCAGTACTTC.

This clone was counted a single time. The chain joins TRBV28 to TRBJ1-1, with D uncertain. Germline CDR1 MDHEN, CDR2 SYDVKM. This CDR3 comprises 12 residues. Trimming removed 6 bases at V and 7 bases at J, with 12 bases between. The CDR3 protein is CASSPSGVEAFF. As DNA, the CDR3 is TGTGCCAGCAGCCCGAGCGGGGTTGAAGCTTTCTTT.

The chain combines TRBV6-5 with TRBJ1-2; D might be TRBD1 (5 bases). V was trimmed by 7 bases and J by 6 bases, leaving 15 bases between them. The CDR3 is 13 residues long. CDR1 and CDR2 from the germline V gene are MNHEY and SVGAGI. CDR3 nucleotide sequence: TGTGCCAGCATGACTTTGTGGGGCGATGGCTACACCTTC. Its translation: CASMTLWGDGYTF.

The genes are TRBV30 and TRBJ1-1, with D unresolved. CDR1 and CDR2 (germline): GTSNPN, SVGIG (reference sequence). Trimming took off 1 base at V and 0 bases at J, with 9 bases between the two ends. The CDR3 totals 14 residues. The CDR3 DNA sequence: TGTGCCTGGAGTGACAACAGTTTGAACACTGAAGCTTTCTTT. Translating it yields CAWSDNSLNTEAFF.

This clone was counted a few times. The chain couples TRBV19 to TRBJ1-2, with TRBD1 matching over 7 bases. Germline V gene sequence: CDR1 LNHDA, CDR2 SQIVND (reference sequence). Trimming took 3 bases from V and 4 from J; bases not matched to a gene: 11. The CDR3 length is 16 residues. The CDR3 DNA follows: TGTGCCAGTAGTATGGGAAGGGGGCCTGGAGTCTATGGCTACACCTTC. Protein product: CASSMGRGPGVYGYTF.

The table lists this clone with a count of one. The genes are TRBV14 and TRBJ1-4; D is perhaps TRBD1 (5 bases). This CDR3 is built from 16 residues. Germline CDR1 reads SGHDN; CDR2 reads FVKESK. The V and J ends lost 6 bases and 4 bases respectively, with 18 bases between them. The CDR3 DNA reads TGTGCCAGCAGACGGGAACCTAGGGGAGGTAATGAAAAACTGTTTTTT. Translated: CASRREPRGGNEKLFF. Filled out from reference TRBV14 and TRBJ1-4, the complete variable domain reads EAGVTQFPSHSVIEKGQTVTLRCDPISGHDNLYWYRRVMGKEIKFLLHFVKESKQDESGMPNNRFLAERTGGTYSTLKVQPAELEDSGVYFCASRREPRGGNEKLFFGSGTQLSVL.

V gene TRBV5-1 combines with J gene TRBJ1-2; possible D gene TRBD1, 5 bases. This CDR3 spans 14 amino acids. The V gene lost 9 bases and the J gene lost 4 bases, with 19 bases spanning the gap. CDR1 SGHRS and CDR2 YFSETQ come from the germline V gene. CDR3 sequence: CATNTGGLSYGYTF. The CDR3 DNA sequence: TGCGCCACCAACACGGGGGGGTTGAGCTATGGCTACACCTTC.

V and J are TRBV5-5 and TRBJ2-1; 7 bases line up with TRBD2. V dropped 5 bases and J dropped 7; count of bases not matched to a gene: 9. CDR3 size: 14 residues. CDR1 and CDR2 from the germline V gene are SGHKS and YYEKEE (reference sequence). In nucleotides, the CDR3 is TGTGCCAGCAGTGGACTAGGCGGCATGAATGAGCAGTTCTTC. This gives the protein CASSGLGGMNEQFF.

The V and J genes are TRBV28 and TRBJ2-1; 14 nucleotides agree with TRBD2. CDR1 and CDR2 from the germline V gene are MDHEN and SYDVKM. V lost 8 bases and J lost 6; bases outside the gene matches: 15. This CDR3 is built from 18 residues. The CDR3: CASPPGTSGSHWGNEQFF. CDR3 DNA sequence: TGTGCCAGCCCACCCGGGACTAGCGGGAGCCACTGGGGCAATGAGCAGTTCTTC.

The chain couples TRBV7-2 to TRBJ2-2; D is perhaps TRBD2 (5 bases). This CDR3 spans 14 amino acids. Germline assignment: CDR1 SGHTA and CDR2 FQGNSA. Trimming stripped 4 bases from V and 2 bases from J, with 8 bases between. The CDR3 region is CASSSGFNTGELFF. For the CDR3, the DNA is TGTGCCAGCAGCTCGGGGTTTAACACCGGGGAGCTGTTTTTT.